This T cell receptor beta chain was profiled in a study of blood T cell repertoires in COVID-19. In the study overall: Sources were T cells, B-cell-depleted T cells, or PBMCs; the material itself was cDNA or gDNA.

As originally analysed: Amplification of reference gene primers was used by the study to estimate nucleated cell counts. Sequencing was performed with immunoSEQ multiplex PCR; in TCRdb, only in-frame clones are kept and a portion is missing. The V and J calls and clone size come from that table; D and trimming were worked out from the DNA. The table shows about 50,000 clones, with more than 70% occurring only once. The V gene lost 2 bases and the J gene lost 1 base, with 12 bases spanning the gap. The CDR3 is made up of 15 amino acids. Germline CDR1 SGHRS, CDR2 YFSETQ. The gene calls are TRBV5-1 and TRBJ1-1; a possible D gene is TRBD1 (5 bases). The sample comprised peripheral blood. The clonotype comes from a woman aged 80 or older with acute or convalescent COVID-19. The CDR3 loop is CASSLGGAKNTEAFF. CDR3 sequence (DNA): TGCGCCAGCAGCTTAGGCGGGGCGAAGAACACTGAAGCTTTCTTT.